This entry lists 20 T cell receptor beta chains sequenced from one sample in a study of cytomegalovirus exposure and HLA in healthy donors. PCR primers comprised 60 Vbeta and 13 Jbeta primers. The data were produced by immunoSEQ multiplex PCR, yet TCRdb's version contains in-frame clones alone and is incomplete. The sample consists of about 300,000 clones, approximately 90% of them appearing once. The sequencing input was PBMCs. The receptors originated from a middle-aged man in good health and CMV-seropositive.

The rearrangement uses TRBV7-3 and TRBJ2-7, with TRBD2 matching 8 bases. V dropped 3 bases and J dropped 1; count of bases not matched to a gene: 5. The length of the CDR3 is 15 residues. Per germline, CDR1 SGHTA and CDR2 FQGTGA. This CDR3 reads CASSLGLGGSYEQYF. CDR3 nucleotides: TGTGCCAGCAGCTTGGGACTAGGGGGGTCCTACGAGCAGTACTTC.

The chain recombines TRBV2 with TRBJ1-5; 10 bases match TRBD1. The CDR3 extends over 13 amino acids. V shed 5 bases, J shed 6 bases, and the junction held 1 base outside the gene matches. Germline V lookup: CDR1 SNHLY, CDR2 FYNNEI. The CDR3 nucleotides read TGTGCCAGCAGTAGGGACAGGGGTCAGCCCCAGCATTTT. It is translated as CASSRDRGQPQHF.

V and J are TRBV5-1 and TRBJ1-3; D not certain. Germline CDR1 and CDR2: SGHRS and YFSETQ. The CDR3 has 14 amino acids. Trimming removed 0 bases at V and 2 bases at J, with 6 bases between. The CDR3 bases are TGCGCCAGCAGCTTGGCCGGGGCTGGAAACACCATATATTTT. It translates to CASSLAGAGNTIYF.

The rearrangement links TRBV18 to TRBJ2-4, with D possibly being TRBD1 (5 bases). Germline-derived CDR1 and CDR2 are KGHSH and LQKENI. This CDR3 has 13 residues. Trimming took off 5 bases at V and 6 bases at J, with 11 bases between the two ends. For the CDR3, the DNA is TGTGCCAGCTCAGCAGGGTGGGGAAACATTCAGTACTTC. It specifies CASSAGWGNIQYF.

This clone was seen just once. V and J are TRBV7-9 and TRBJ2-3; D is ambiguous. Germline lookup yields CDR1 SEHNR and CDR2 FQNEAQ (reference sequence). The CDR3 is 12 amino acids. The V end lost 5 bases, the J end lost 5 bases, and 8 bases lay between the germline ends. The CDR3 DNA reads TGTGCCAGCAGCCCCCTCGTAGATACGCAGTATTTT. Its protein is CASSPLVDTQYF. The full variable domain, in which reference TRBV7-9 and TRBJ2-3 provide the parts outside the CDR3, is DTGVSQNPRHKITKRGQNVTFRCDPISEHNRLYWYRQTLGQGPEFLTYFQNEAQLEKSRLLSDRFSAERPKGSFSTLEIQRTEQGDSAMYLCASSPLVDTQYFGPGTRLTVL.

The chain carries TRBV6-5 and TRBJ1-2; possible D gene TRBD1, 6 bases. CDR3 length equals 15 residues. The V gene lost 0 bases and the J gene lost 8 bases, with 16 bases spanning the gap. The germline V gene has CDR1 MNHEY and CDR2 SVGAGI. The CDR3 region has the DNA TGTGCCAGCAGTTACTCGAACAGGGCTTTGGAGGGCTACACCTTC. The encoded protein is CASSYSNRALEGYTF.

The rearrangement uses TRBV29-1 and TRBJ1-2; no reliable D call. The CDR3 runs to 17 residues. Germline V lookup: CDR1 SQVTM, CDR2 ANQGSEA. The ends were cut back, 3 bases at V and 5 bases at J, with 25 bases in the middle. CDR3 coding DNA: TGCAGCGTTGAGGGCAGAGACACCCGATCACCTACTTATGGCTACACCTTC. Its translation: CSVEGRDTRSPTYGYTF.

The chain is built from TRBV9 and TRBJ2-5; 8 positions agree with TRBD2. In germline, CDR1 is SGDLS, CDR2 YYNGEE. J was trimmed by 5 bases and V by 3 bases; bases with no gene match: 6. There are 14 residues in the CDR3. The CDR3 loop reads CASSALSSGETQYF. The CDR3 DNA sequence: TGTGCCAGCAGCGCCCTATCTAGCGGGGAGACCCAGTACTTC.

CDR3 sequence (DNA): TGCGCCAGCAGCCGCCGAACGACAGGGGTTAATTCACCCCTCCACTTT. Its protein product is CASSRRTTGVNSPLHF. The V gene is TRBV4-1, the J gene TRBJ1-6; TRBD1 matches 8 bases. After removal of 4 bases from V and 6 bases from J, the junction contained 8 bases not matched to a gene. This CDR3 region has 16 residues. Per the germline V gene, CDR1 is MGHRA and CDR2 is YSYEKL.

The V and J genes are TRBV5-1 and TRBJ2-7; 9 bases line up with TRBD1. Trimming at V came to 0 bases and at J to 5 bases, leaving 6 bases not matched to a gene. This CDR3 is 15 amino acids long. Germline V CDR1 and CDR2: SGHRS, YFSETQ. The CDR3, as DNA: TGCGCCAGCAGCTTGGGGCTGGACAGGGGAAACGAGCAGTACTTC. Its protein product is CASSLGLDRGNEQYF. Filled out from reference TRBV5-1 and TRBJ2-7, the complete variable domain reads KAGVTQTPRYLIKTRGQQVTLSCSPISGHRSVSWYQQTPGQGLQFLFEYFSETQRNKGNFPGRFSGRQFSNSRSEMNVSTLELGDSALYLCASSLGLDRGNEQYFGPGTRLTVT.

V gene TRBV19 combines with J gene TRBJ1-2; D perhaps matches TRBD1 (6 bases). This CDR3 is built from 14 residues. The V end was cut by 6 bases, the J end by 6 bases, with 17 bases between. Looked up from germline, CDR1 is LNHDA and CDR2 is SQIVND (reference sequence). In DNA, the CDR3 is TGTGCCAGTAGGGCAGACAGGCAGGCCCATGGCTACACCTTC. It is translated as CASRADRQAHGYTF. The full variable domain, rest sourced from reference TRBV19 and TRBJ1-2, is DGGITQSPKYLFRKEGQNVTLSCEQNLNHDAMYWYRQDPGQGLRLIYYSQIVNDFQKGDIAEGYSVSREKKESFPLTVTSAQKNPTAFYLCASRADRQAHGYTFGSGTRLTVV.

The chain has TRBV27 and TRBJ2-2; possible D gene TRBD1, 5 bases. In germline, CDR1 is MNHEY, CDR2 SMNVEV (reference sequence). The length of the CDR3 is 14 residues. Between the trimmed V and J ends, which lost 5 bases and 5 bases, there was a span of 12 bases. CDR3 sequence (DNA): TGTGCCAGCAGTACAGGCCTCTATACCGGGGAGCTGTTTTTT. This sequence encodes CASSTGLYTGELFF.

The table lists this clone with a few counts. V is TRBV4-1 and J is TRBJ1-5; D is perhaps TRBD1 (5 bases). Germline values: CDR1 MGHRA, CDR2 YSYEKL. V lost 1 base to trimming and J lost 9 bases, with 16 bases between them. This CDR3 is built from 15 residues. The CDR3: CASSQVAGPSGPQHF. The CDR3 coding sequence is TGCGCCAGCAGCCAAGTGGCAGGGCCCTCGGGGCCCCAGCATTTT.

The rearrangement joins TRBV27 to TRBJ1-5, with D hard to call. Per germline, CDR1 MNHEY and CDR2 SMNVEV (reference sequence). The CDR3 spans 15 residues. Trimming removed 8 bases from V and 0 bases from J, with 14 bases in between. Written as DNA, the CDR3 is TGTGCCAGCGCCCGTAGAGGGAATAGCAATCAGCCCCAGCATTTT. It yields the protein CASARRGNSNQPQHF.

Comment on this clone: At one of its ends the junction is not consistent with the germline gene, which may arise from a read error. This chain uses TRBV7-9 with TRBJ1-1; the match to TRBD1 covers 8 bases. The CDR3 sequence is 14 residues long. Germline CDR1 and CDR2: SEHNR and FQNEAQ (reference sequence). The CDR3 here is CSSSLARGQSEAFF. CDR3 nucleotide sequence: TGTTCCAGCAGCTTAGCCAGGGGGCAGAGTGAAGCTTTCTTT. Supplemented by reference TRBV7-9 and TRBJ1-1, the full variable domain reads DTGVSQNPRHKITKRGQNVTFRCDPISEHNRLYWYRQTLGQGPEFLTYFQNEAQLEKSRLLSDRFSAERPKGSFSTLEIQRTEQGDSAMYLCSSSLARGQSEAFFGQGTRLTVV.

V gene TRBV6-5 combines with J gene TRBJ2-5; a possible D gene is TRBD2 (6 bases). The J call may be mistaken, given a closer DNA end match to TRBJ2-7. CDR1 is MNHEY, CDR2 SVGAGI, per germline. The CDR3 totals 13 residues. CDR3 bases: TGTGCAGTTAGTGCAGGAGGGTCCTACGAGCAGTACTTC. Translated, it gives CAVSAGGSYEQYF.

This sequence joins TRBV10-3 and TRBJ2-2, with 10 positions matching TRBD1. The CDR3 has 15 amino acids. V lost 4 bases and J lost 7; bases outside the gene matches: 6. Germline V CDR1 and CDR2: ENHRY, SYGVKD. Here the CDR3 reads CAISGQGAYYGELFF. CDR3 bases: TGTGCCATCAGTGGACAGGGGGCTTACTACGGGGAGCTGTTTTTT.

V is TRBV6-5 and J is TRBJ1-1, with 9 positions matching TRBD1. Germline V CDR1 and CDR2: MNHEY, SVGAGI. V was clipped by 6 bases and J by 8 bases; unmatched bases: 10. CDR3 size: 14 residues. Written as DNA, the CDR3 is TGTGCCAGCAGCCTGGGACAGGGACCGTCGGAAGCTTTCTTT. Amino acids: CASSLGQGPSEAFF.

The rearrangement uses TRBV5-1 and TRBJ2-7; maybe TRBD2 (7 bases). The CDR3 consists of 15 residues. Trimming took 7 bases from V and 4 from J, leaving 21 bases between them. Germline CDR1 SGHRS, CDR2 YFSETQ. CDR3 nucleotide sequence: TGCGCCAGCCGAGGGGGGGGTCAAGTCGGATACGAGCAGTACTTC. It is translated as CASRGGGQVGYEQYF. Full variable domain (rest looked up from reference TRBV5-1 and TRBJ2-7): KAGVTQTPRYLIKTRGQQVTLSCSPISGHRSVSWYQQTPGQGLQFLFEYFSETQRNKGNFPGRFSGRQFSNSRSEMNVSTLELGDSALYLCASRGGGQVGYEQYFGPGTRLTVT.

This clone has just a few counts. The rearrangement uses TRBV2 and TRBJ1-1, with D possibly being TRBD1 (5 bases). Germline CDR1 and CDR2: SNHLY and FYNNEI. V was clipped by 8 bases and J by 1 base, with 14 bases between them. The CDR3 runs to 14 residues. The CDR3 region is CASLETEPNTEAFF. CDR3 nucleotides: TGTGCCAGCTTAGAGACAGAGCCGAACACTGAAGCTTTCTTT.